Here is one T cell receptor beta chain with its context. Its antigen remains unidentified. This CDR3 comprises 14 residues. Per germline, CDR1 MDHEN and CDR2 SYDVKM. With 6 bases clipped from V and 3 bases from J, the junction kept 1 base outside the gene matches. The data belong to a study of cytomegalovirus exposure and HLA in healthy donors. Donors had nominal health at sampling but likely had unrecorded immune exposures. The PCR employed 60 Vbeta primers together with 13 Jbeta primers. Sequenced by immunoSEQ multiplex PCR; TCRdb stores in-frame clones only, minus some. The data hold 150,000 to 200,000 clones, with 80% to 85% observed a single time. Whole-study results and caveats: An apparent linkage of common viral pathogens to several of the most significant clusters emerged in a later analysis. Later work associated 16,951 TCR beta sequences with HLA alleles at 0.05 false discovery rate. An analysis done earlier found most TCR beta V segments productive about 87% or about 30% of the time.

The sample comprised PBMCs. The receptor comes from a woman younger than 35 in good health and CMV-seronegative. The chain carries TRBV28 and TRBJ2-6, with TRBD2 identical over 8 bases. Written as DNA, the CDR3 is TGTGCCAGCAGGCGGGGGGTTGGGGCCAACGTCCTGACTTTC. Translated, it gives CASRRGVGANVLTF. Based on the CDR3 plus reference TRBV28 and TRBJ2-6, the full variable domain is DVKVTQSSRYLVKRTGEKVFLECVQDMDHENMFWYRQDPGLGLRLIYFSYDVKMKEKGDIPEGYSVSREKKERFSLILESASTNQTSMYLCASRRGVGANVLTFGAGSRLTVL.